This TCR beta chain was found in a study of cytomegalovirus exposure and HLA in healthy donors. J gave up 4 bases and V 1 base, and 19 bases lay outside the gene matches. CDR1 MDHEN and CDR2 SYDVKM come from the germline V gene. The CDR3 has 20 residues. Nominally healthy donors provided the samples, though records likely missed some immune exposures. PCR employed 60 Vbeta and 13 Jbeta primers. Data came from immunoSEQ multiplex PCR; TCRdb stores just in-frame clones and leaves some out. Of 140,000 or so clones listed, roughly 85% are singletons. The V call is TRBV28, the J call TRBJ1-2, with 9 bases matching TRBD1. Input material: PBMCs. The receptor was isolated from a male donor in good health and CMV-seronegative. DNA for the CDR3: TGTGCCAGCAGTTTATACCGTTCCGGGACAGGGAAAGAAGAACGCTATGGCTACACCTTC. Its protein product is CASSLYRSGTGKEERYGYTF.